This is a list of T cell receptor beta chains from one sample in a study of T-cell reconstitution after alpha-beta-depleted transplantation in children. TCRdb re-derived calls from the PCR reads in MiXCR, one entry per CDR3 protein. The sample carries around 250,000 distinct CDR3 sequences, 9.9% recorded once. The material was PBMCs from the stem cell graft donor, obtained from the stem cell graft. Receptor source: a human donor who donated a stem cell graft to a child with SCID. The CDR3 runs from the conserved cysteine through the conserved F or W. The D gene is left open where the match is weak. The size field is filled for only some rows; it gives once, few, many or a size class.

v_call	j_call	d_call	clone_size	cdr3_nt	cdr3_aa
TRBV12-3/TRBV12-4	TRBJ1-1	-	few	TGTGCCAGCAGTTTAGGAGGGCCCGGTGAAGCTTTCTTT	CASSLGGPGEAFF
TRBV12-3/TRBV12-4	TRBJ2-2	-	-	TGTGCCAGCAGTTTAAACGGCGGAGGGAACACCGGGGAGCTGTTTTTT	CASSLNGGGNTGELFF
TRBV12-3/TRBV12-4	TRBJ1-1	TRBD1	few	TGTGCCAGCAGTCCATTCCCTGGACAGGGTAACACTGAAGCTTTCTTT	CASSPFPGQGNTEAFF
TRBV24-1	TRBJ2-3	-	many	TGTGCCACCAGTGATTTGCACGCGGCAGATACGCAGTATTTT	CATSDLHAADTQYF
TRBV5-1	TRBJ2-2	-	few	TGCGCCAGCAGCTTGCTGGGGGATCGTGGCGGGGAGCTGTTTTTT	CASSLLGDRGGELFF
TRBV9	TRBJ2-1	TRBD1	few	TGTGCCAGCAGCGCTCGTGGACAGCAACAGGGGAGAATCGAGGCCTACAATGAGCAGTTCTTC	CASSARGQQQGRIEAYNEQFF
TRBV7-9	TRBJ2-7	-	many	TGTGCCAGCAGCTGGACAGATCCCGAGCAGTACTTC	CASSWTDPEQYF
TRBV27	TRBJ2-1	TRBD1	few	TGTGCCAGCACCTGGACAGGGGGCTCGGTTGAGCAGTTCTTC	CASTWTGGSVEQFF
TRBV7-8	TRBJ1-4	-	few	TGTGCCAGCAGCTCAAGACAGAGAACTAATGAAAAACTGTTTTTT	CASSSRQRTNEKLFF
TRBV12-3/TRBV12-4	TRBJ2-7	-	-	TGTGCCAGCAGTTTCGACGCCACCTACGAGCAGTACTTC	CASSFDATYEQYF
TRBV20-1	TRBJ2-2	-	-	TGCAGTGCTCGCTCCCCCCCTAGCTTCGGCACCGGGGAGCTGTTTTTT	CSARSPPSFGTGELFF
TRBV20-1	TRBJ1-3	-	few	TGCAGTGCCGAGGAGAGTCGGACAGCCAGCTCTGGAAACACCATATATTTT	CSAEESRTASSGNTIYF
TRBV5-1	TRBJ2-2	-	-	TGCGCCAGCAGCTTAGGACAGCGATACACCGGGGAGCTGTTTTTT	CASSLGQRYTGELFF
TRBV2	TRBJ2-7	TRBD1	few	TGTGCCAGCATTAATGAGGGACAGGGGCTCTACGAGCAGTACTTC	CASINEGQGLYEQYF
TRBV21-1	TRBJ1-4	-	few	TGTGCCAGCAGCAAAGGATTGGCTTCAGGTGAAAAACTGTTTTTT	CASSKGLASGEKLFF
TRBV20-1	TRBJ2-3	TRBD1	-	TGCAGTGCTCGTAGCCTGGGACAGGGGTTGGCAGATACGCAGTATTTT	CSARSLGQGLADTQYF
TRBV10-3	TRBJ2-4	-	-	TGTGCCATCAGTGAGTCTTGGCAGGGTGGCAACATTCAGTACTTC	CAISESWQGGNIQYF
TRBV29-1	TRBJ2-7	TRBD1	-	TGCAGCGTTGAGGGGACAGGGGGCTCCTCATACGAGCAGTACTTC	CSVEGTGGSSYEQYF
TRBV11-2	TRBJ2-1	-	many	TGTGCCAGCAGCTTAGATATAACGAGTACCAGTGAGCAGTTCTTC	CASSLDITSTSEQFF
TRBV18	TRBJ1-1	-	-	TGTGCCAGCTCATCACAGGGACCTAAAAACACTGAAGCTTTCTTT	CASSSQGPKNTEAFF